One TCR beta chain is described in this entry. The CDR3 runs to 12 residues. Per the germline V gene, CDR1 is SEHNR and CDR2 is FQNEAQ (reference sequence). With 3 bases removed from V and 5 bases from J, the gap between germline ends came to 5 bases. These data are taken from a study of blood T cell repertoires in COVID-19. Study-wide background: The study drew acute and convalescent COVID-19 samples from the United States, Italy and Spain. From T cells, B-cell-depleted T cells, or PBMCs came the material, which was cDNA or gDNA.

As handled by the study authors: It was from reference gene primer amplification that nucleated cell counts were estimated. This table comes from immunoSEQ multiplex PCR, and its TCRdb copy is limited to in-frame clones, with some not included. V and J calls and clone size are as listed in that table; D and trimming were resolved from the DNA. The sample gives under 150,000 clones, around 87% of which show up once; 15% to 20% is in the top ten. This chain uses TRBV7-9 with TRBJ1-5; D not certain. This receptor was obtained from a woman between 50 and 59 years old who had recovered from COVID-19. The sample comprised peripheral blood. The CDR3 region has the DNA TGTGCCAGCAGCTTCTCGGATCAGCCCCAGCATTTT. Translated: CASSFSDQPQHF.